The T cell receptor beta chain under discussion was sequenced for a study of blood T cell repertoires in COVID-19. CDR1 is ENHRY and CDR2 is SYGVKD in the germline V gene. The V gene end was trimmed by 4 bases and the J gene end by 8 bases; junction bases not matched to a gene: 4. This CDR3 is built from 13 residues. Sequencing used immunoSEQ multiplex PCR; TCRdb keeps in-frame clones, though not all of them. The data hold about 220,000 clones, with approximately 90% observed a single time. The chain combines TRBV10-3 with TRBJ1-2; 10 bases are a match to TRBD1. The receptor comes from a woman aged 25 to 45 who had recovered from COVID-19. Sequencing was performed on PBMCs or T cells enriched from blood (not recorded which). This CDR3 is CAISGGTGEGYTF. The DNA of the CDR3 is TGTGCCATCAGTGGCGGGACAGGGGAAGGCTACACCTTC.